The rows below give T cell receptor beta chains drawn from one sample of a study of OX40 agonist ivuxolimab in advanced cancers. Profiled with immunoSEQ multiplex PCR; TCRdb holds only in-frame clones, not every one. This table holds about 34,000 clones, roughly 79% found once. Source: CD4+ or CD8+ T cells sorted from blood, taken in a trial of the OX40 agonist ivuxolimab. These receptors were taken from an adult with an advanced solid tumor such as melanoma, head and neck, liver or kidney cancer. CDR3s include the opening cysteine and the closing phenylalanine or tryptophan. The D gene is left open where the match is weak. For some rows the clone size is stated as once, few or many, or as a class when expanded; others skip it.

D: .
size: .
V: TRBV11-2
J: TRBJ2-1
DNA: TGTGCCAGCAGCTTAGACGGGATGCTCCACAATGAGCAGTTCTTC
CDR3: CASSLDGMLHNEQFF

D: TRBD1
size: .
V: TRBV7-2
J: TRBJ1-1
DNA: TGTGCCAGCAGCTTAGGGGAACCGGGACAGGGCGACACTGAAGCTTTCTTT
CDR3: CASSLGEPGQGDTEAFF

D: .
size: once
V: TRBV18
J: TRBJ1-3
DNA: TGTGCCAGCTCACCTGCCGTTTTGACTGGGGGCTCTGGAAACACCATATATTTT
CDR3: CASSPAVLTGGSGNTIYF

D: .
size: few
V: TRBV20-1
J: TRBJ1-1
DNA: TGCAGTGCTAGCAGGCCTACTGGAGCTTTCTTT
CDR3: CSASRPTGAFF

D: .
size: .
V: TRBV10-1
J: TRBJ2-4
DNA: TGCGCCAGCAGTGAGAGCCTTATGGGGGCCAAAAACATTCAGTACTTC
CDR3: CASSESLMGAKNIQYF

D: TRBD1
size: .
V: TRBV11-2
J: TRBJ2-1
DNA: TGTGCCAGCAGCCGAGTGACAGGGAAGGATGAGCAGTTCTTC
CDR3: CASSRVTGKDEQFF

D: .
size: .
V: TRBV7-8
J: TRBJ1-4
DNA: TGTGCCAGCAGCTTTCAGAGCGGTCTTGAAAAACTGTTTTTT
CDR3: CASSFQSGLEKLFF

D: .
size: .
V: TRBV4-3
J: TRBJ1-4
DNA: TGCGCCAGCAGCCAAGCCGCTCAGGCAAGTGAAAAACTGTTTTTT
CDR3: CASSQAAQASEKLFF

D: .
size: once
V: TRBV10-2
J: TRBJ2-2
DNA: TGCGCCAGCAGGGGTATCGGGGAGCTGTTTTTT
CDR3: CASRGIGELFF

D: TRBD1
size: few
V: TRBV30
J: TRBJ1-1
DNA: TGTGCCTGGAGTGCTGGACAGGGAAAAGCTTTCTTT
CDR3: CAWSAGQGKAFF

D: .
size: .
V: TRBV7-2
J: TRBJ2-3
DNA: TGTGCCAGCAGCTTAGCGGGACTGGGGGATACGCAGTATTTT
CDR3: CASSLAGLGDTQYF

D: TRBD1
size: .
V: TRBV19
J: TRBJ2-4
DNA: TGTGCCAGTAGTGATTTCGGACAGGGGGTGGACATTCAGTACTTC
CDR3: CASSDFGQGVDIQYF

D: .
size: .
V: TRBV23-1
J: TRBJ2-7
DNA: TGCGCCAGCAGTCCCCCACTCACGACCTACGAGCAGTACTTC
CDR3: CASSPPLTTYEQYF

D: .
size: .
V: TRBV18
J: TRBJ2-5
DNA: TGTGCCAGCTCACCCCAGGGAGAGACCCAGTACTTC
CDR3: CASSPQGETQYF